This entry lists 27 T cell receptor beta chains sequenced from one sample in a study of spatial heterogeneity in lung cancer. The time point denotes: sample taken at primary tumor resection. Their recognized antigens are unknown. TCRdb fed the 5' RACE reads into MiXCR, producing one record per CDR3 protein. The table shows 9,200 or so distinct CDR3 sequences, with around 8.9% occurring only once. Study results and caveats: How many expanded intratumoral alpha and beta TCRs were present tracked the tumor mutation count, which was a count of nonsynonymous mutations.

The sample here was lung tumor tissue, taken at surgery. These receptors came from a male donor with early-stage non-small cell lung cancer.

This clonotype was detected ten times or more. V usage is TRBV29-1 and J usage is TRBJ2-2; 10 bases match TRBD1. V lost 7 bases to trimming and J lost 1 base; unmatched junction nucleotides: 3. Per the germline V gene, CDR1 is SQVTM and CDR2 is ANQGSEA. The CDR3 length is 14 residues. CDR3 sequence: CSGGTGVNTGELFF. The DNA of the CDR3 is TGCAGCGGGGGGACAGGGGTGAACACCGGGGAGCTGTTTTTT.

The V and J genes are TRBV2 and TRBJ2-7; D tentatively fits TRBD1 or TRBD2 (5 bases each). This CDR3 comprises 14 residues. Deletions cut 6 bases from V and 2 bases from J, with 14 bases between. Germline CDR1 reads SNHLY; CDR2 reads FYNNEI. In DNA, the CDR3 is TGTGCCAGCAGGAGGGGAGCTGGACCCTACGAGCAGTACTTC. Its protein is CASRRGAGPYEQYF.

This clonotype is medium-sized (0.01 to 0.1%) by share. V is TRBV6-1 and J is TRBJ1-2; D not certain. Germline V gives CDR1 MNHNS, CDR2 SASEGT. This CDR3 spans 12 amino acids. V was clipped by 2 bases and J by 5 bases, with 6 bases between them. CDR3 region: CASSELGYGYTF. In DNA form, the CDR3 reads TGTGCCAGCAGTGAATTGGGGTATGGCTACACCTTC.

This clonotype was recorded many times. The chain joins TRBV5-6 to TRBJ2-7; TRBD1 matches at 8 bases. CDR1 SGHDT and CDR2 YYEEEE come from the germline V gene. J was trimmed by 2 bases and V by 2 bases; bases with no gene match: 3. CDR3 size: 14 residues. The CDR3 sequence is CASSFGTGAYEQYF. The CDR3 DNA reads as TGTGCCAGCAGCTTCGGGACAGGAGCCTACGAGCAGTACTTC.

This clonotype was counted between two and nine times. J is TRBJ1-6 and V is TRBV5-8, with 9 nucleotides matching TRBD1. The V gene end was trimmed by 2 bases and the J gene end by 5 bases; junction bases not matched to a gene: 8. The CDR3 totals 17 residues. Germline V gene lookup returns CDR1 SGHTS and CDR2 YDEGEE. The CDR3 reads CASSFRTGESHNSPLHF. The CDR3 DNA sequence: TGTGCCAGCAGCTTTAGGACAGGGGAGTCCCATAATTCACCCCTCCACTTT. Full variable domain (remainder filled in from reference TRBV5-8 and TRBJ1-6): EAGVTQSPTHLIKTRGQQATLRCSPISGHTSVYWYQQALGLGLQFLLWYDEGEERNRGNFPPRFSGRQFPNYSSELNVNALELEDSALYLCASSFRTGESHNSPLHFGNGTRLTVT.

This clonotype was found many times. V usage is TRBV2 and J usage is TRBJ1-5; D uncertain. Trimming took 3 bases from V and 7 from J, leaving 10 bases between them. CDR3 length: 13 residues. CDR1 and CDR2 (germline): SNHLY, FYNNEI. CDR3 residues: CASSDREWQPQHF. The CDR3 DNA sequence: TGTGCCAGCAGTGACCGGGAATGGCAGCCCCAGCATTTT.

The V call is TRBV29-1, the J call TRBJ1-5, with 10 bases lining up with TRBD1. CDR1 SQVTM and CDR2 ANQGSEA come from the germline V gene. V shed 7 bases, J shed 2 bases, and the junction held 8 bases outside the gene matches. CDR3 length: 15 residues. CDR3 coding DNA: TGCAGCGCCATGACAGGGGGCGGGGGCAATCAGCCCCAGCATTTT. Residues: CSAMTGGGGNQPQHF. The complete variable domain, with remaining parts taken from reference TRBV29-1 and TRBJ1-5, reads SAVISQKPSRDICQRGTSLTIQCQVDSQVTMMFWYRQQPGQSLTLIATANQGSEATYESGFVIDKFPISRPNLTFSTLTVSNMSPEDSSIYLCSAMTGGGGNQPQHFGDGTRLSIL.

This clonotype was detected many times. The chain employs TRBV3-1 and TRBJ1-1; 12 bases match TRBD1. The CDR3 is 17 amino acids. Trimming took 0 bases from V and 2 from J; bases not matched to a gene: 4. Germline V gives CDR1 LGHDT, CDR2 YNNKEL (reference sequence). The CDR3 nucleotides read TGTGCCAGCAGCCAAGAAAGGGACAGGGGGCTTAACACTGAAGCTTTCTTT. Translating it yields CASSQERDRGLNTEAFF.

CDR3 coding DNA: TGTGCCAGCAGCAAGGACCGGGACAGGGGGTTTCACCTCCACTTT. This codes for CASSKDRDRGFHLHF. V and J are TRBV11-2 and TRBJ1-6; 11 nucleotides agree with TRBD1. The germline V gene encodes CDR1 SGHAT and CDR2 FQNNGV. The J segment lost 15 bases and the V segment lost 5 bases, leaving 12 bases of the junction unmatched. The CDR3 is 15 residues long. The variable domain in full, completed from reference TRBV11-2 and TRBJ1-6, reads EAGVAQSPRYKIIEKRQSVAFWCNPISGHATLYWYQQILGQGPKLLIQFQNNGVVDDSQLPKDRFSAERLKGVDSTLKIQPAKLEDSAVYLCASSKDRDRGFHLHFGNGTRLTVT.

This clonotype was picked up many times. This chain links TRBV5-1 with TRBJ2-3; D call uncertain. Trimming took 0 bases from V and 2 from J, leaving 4 bases between them. Germline CDR1 is SGHRS and CDR2 is YFSETQ. The CDR3 is made up of 13 amino acids. CDR3 sequence (DNA): TGCGCCAGCAGCTTGGACCTCACAGATACGCAGTATTTT. Translated, it gives CASSLDLTDTQYF.

The chain recombines TRBV29-1 with TRBJ2-7; TRBD1 agrees at 8 bases. J lost 2 bases, V lost 4 bases, and 4 bases had no gene match. Germline-derived CDR1 and CDR2 are SQVTM and ANQGSEA. CDR3 size: 13 residues. The CDR3 DNA sequence: TGCAGCGTTGCCCAGACAGGGGCCTACGAGCAGTACTTC. Its protein product is CSVAQTGAYEQYF.

The sample holds many counts of this clonotype. The J gene is TRBJ2-3, the V gene TRBV20-1; D remains unclear. Germline V lookup: CDR1 DFQATT, CDR2 SNEGSKA (reference sequence). This CDR3 comprises 12 residues. V gave up 3 bases and J gave up 2 bases, with 6 bases separating them. CDR3 loop: CSASGPTDTQYF. DNA for the CDR3: TGCAGTGCTAGCGGGCCCACAGATACGCAGTATTTT.

This clonotype was recorded many times. The chain is built from TRBV2 and TRBJ2-3; D is unresolved. The CDR3 totals 12 residues. The V end lost 5 bases, the J end lost 3 bases, and 6 bases lay between the germline ends. Germline assignment: CDR1 SNHLY and CDR2 FYNNEI. For the CDR3, the DNA is TGTGCCAGCAGTCCCGCTACAGATACGCAGTATTTT. Encoded protein: CASSPATDTQYF. The full variable domain, in which reference TRBV2 and TRBJ2-3 provide the parts outside the CDR3, is EPEVTQTPSHQVTQMGQEVILRCVPISNHLYFYWYRQILGQKVEFLVSFYNNEISEKSEIFDDQFSVERPDGSNFTLKIRSTKLEDSAMYFCASSPATDTQYFGPGTRLTVL.

This clonotype was picked up many times. The chain uses TRBV5-6 and TRBJ2-4, with no clear D. Trimming cost V 1 base and J 5 bases, with 13 bases left between them. CDR3 size: 15 residues. Looked up from germline, CDR1 is SGHDT and CDR2 is YYEEEE. The DNA of the CDR3 is TGTGCCAGCAGCTTGCCTGGGTCTACTCAAAACATTCAGTACTTC. Its protein product is CASSLPGSTQNIQYF. The full variable domain, its missing parts supplied by reference TRBV5-6 and TRBJ2-4, is DAGVTQSPTHLIKTRGQQVTLRCSPKSGHDTVSWYQQALGQGPQFIFQYYEEEERQRGNFPDRFSGHQFPNYSSELNVNALLLGDSALYLCASSLPGSTQNIQYFGAGTRLSVL.

This clonotype has at least ten counts. The V gene is TRBV15, the J gene TRBJ2-5; 13 bases agree with TRBD2. Germline lookup yields CDR1 LNHNV and CDR2 YYDKDF (reference sequence). Trimming took 5 bases from V and 5 from J; bases not matched to a gene: 8. This CDR3 region has 16 residues. In DNA, the CDR3 is TGTGCCACCAGCCCACGGACTAGCGGGGGCGGGGAGACCCAGTACTTC. As protein: CATSPRTSGGGETQYF.

This chain joins TRBV5-5 and TRBJ2-3, with 7 bases identical to TRBD1. Germline CDR1 is SGHKS and CDR2 is YYEKEE (reference sequence). With 1 base clipped from V and 2 bases from J, the junction kept 4 bases outside the gene matches. This CDR3 region has 15 residues. DNA of the CDR3: TGTGCCAGCAGCTTGCTTGGGACAGACACAGATACGCAGTATTTT. Translated, it gives CASSLLGTDTDTQYF.

The chain employs TRBV4-1 and TRBJ2-7; 14 bases are a match to TRBD2. V trimming: 4 bases; J trimming: 6 bases; junction bases outside the gene matches: 17. The length of the CDR3 is 19 residues. CDR1 and CDR2 from the germline V gene are MGHRA and YSYEKL. In nucleotides, the CDR3 is TGCGCCAGCAGCCCCTTCGGGACTAGCGGGAGAGGGCCCAAGGCCGAGCAGTACTTC. Translation gives CASSPFGTSGRGPKAEQYF.

In its sample, this clonotype is medium-sized (0.01 to 0.1%). This sequence joins TRBV20-1 and TRBJ1-5; D gene unclear. Germline CDR1 is DFQATT and CDR2 is SNEGSKA (reference sequence). Deletions cut 0 bases from V and 3 bases from J, with 12 bases between. This CDR3 has 15 amino acids. CDR3 bases: TGCAGTGCTAGAGATCCAGCCGGGGTCAATCAGCCCCAGCATTTT. This encodes CSARDPAGVNQPQHF.

The chain links TRBV4-1 to TRBJ1-5, with 7 bases that match TRBD1. J was trimmed by 5 bases and V by 0 bases; bases with no gene match: 4. This CDR3 contains 15 residues. Germline loops: CDR1 MGHRA, CDR2 YSYEKL. CDR3 region: CASSQEVTGDQPQHF. The CDR3 nucleotides read TGCGCCAGCAGCCAAGAAGTTACAGGGGATCAGCCCCAGCATTTT.

This clonotype was recorded many times. The rearrangement joins TRBV20-1 to TRBJ2-3; TRBD2 matches at 8 bases. The CDR3 length is 14 residues. With V trimmed by 3 bases and J by 5 bases, 7 bases remained unmatched. The germline CDR1 and CDR2 sequences are DFQATT and SNEGSKA (reference sequence). CDR3 coding DNA: TGCAGTGCTAGGTACAGCGGGAGTAGAGATACGCAGTATTTT. Translating gives CSARYSGSRDTQYF.

Judged by abundance, this clonotype is medium-sized. The chain has TRBV7-9 and TRBJ1-4, with D perhaps TRBD1 (6 bases). The V and J ends lost 2 bases and 11 bases respectively, with 9 bases between them. The CDR3 is 12 amino acids. Germline values: CDR1 SEHNR, CDR2 FQNEAQ (reference sequence). CDR3 DNA sequence: TGTGCCAGCAGCTTACAGGGGTGGAAACTGTTTTTT. Amino acids: CASSLQGWKLFF.

In its sample, this clonotype is medium-sized. The V and J genes are TRBV28 and TRBJ2-1, with D possibly being TRBD2 (5 bases). The CDR3 is made up of 15 amino acids. Germline lookup yields CDR1 MDHEN and CDR2 SYDVKM. V lost 8 bases and J lost 0, with 14 bases in between. CDR3 DNA sequence: TGTGCCAGCGGTGGATCGGGGAGCTCCTACAATGAGCAGTTCTTC. Protein product: CASGGSGSSYNEQFF. Supplemented by reference TRBV28 and TRBJ2-1, the full variable domain reads DVKVTQSSRYLVKRTGEKVFLECVQDMDHENMFWYRQDPGLGLRLIYFSYDVKMKEKGDIPEGYSVSREKKERFSLILESASTNQTSMYLCASGGSGSSYNEQFFGPGTRLTVL.

This clonotype was counted many times. This sequence joins TRBV5-1 and TRBJ2-3; maybe TRBD2 (6 bases). Germline loops: CDR1 SGHRS, CDR2 YFSETQ. The CDR3 extends over 14 amino acids. V dropped 4 bases and J dropped 2 bases, with 11 bases sitting between them. CDR3 sequence: CASSPGTHTDTQYF. In nucleotides, the CDR3 is TGCGCCAGCAGCCCCGGGACTCACACAGATACGCAGTATTTT.

This clonotype was seen repeatedly, ten times or more. The chain combines TRBV7-9 with TRBJ2-7; tentatively, D is TRBD1 (6 bases). The germline V and J ends were trimmed by 3 bases and 5 bases, with 8 bases remaining between them. The CDR3 spans 12 residues. Germline V gene sequence: CDR1 SEHNR, CDR2 FQNEAQ (reference sequence). CDR3 protein: CASSLGTNEQYF. In DNA form, the CDR3 reads TGTGCCAGCAGCTTGGGGACAAACGAGCAGTACTTC.

The chain employs TRBV6-5 and TRBJ1-1, with unresolved D. The V and J ends lost 2 bases and 1 base respectively, with 5 bases between them. The CDR3 spans 13 residues. The germline V gene has CDR1 MNHEY and CDR2 SVGAGI. CDR3 sequence (DNA): TGTGCCAGCAGTTACCGGTCGAACACTGAAGCTTTCTTT. This encodes CASSYRSNTEAFF.

In this sample, this clonotype turned up many times. The rearrangement joins TRBV28 to TRBJ2-7; 9 nucleotides line up with TRBD2. V lost 5 bases and J lost 4; bases outside the gene matches: 6. This CDR3 spans 14 amino acids. The germline V gene has CDR1 MDHEN and CDR2 SYDVKM. The CDR3 here is CASSPLGLAYEQYF. CDR3 in DNA: TGTGCCAGCAGTCCCCTCGGACTAGCGTACGAGCAGTACTTC.

Only a few counts were recorded for this clonotype. This rearrangement joins TRBV28 to TRBJ2-5, with D uncertain. Trimming took 5 bases from V and 2 from J, leaving 9 bases between them. The CDR3 has 13 amino acids. Germline values: CDR1 MDHEN, CDR2 SYDVKM. CDR3 protein: CASSTPGQETQYF. The CDR3 nucleotides read TGTGCCAGCAGTACCCCAGGTCAAGAGACCCAGTACTTC.